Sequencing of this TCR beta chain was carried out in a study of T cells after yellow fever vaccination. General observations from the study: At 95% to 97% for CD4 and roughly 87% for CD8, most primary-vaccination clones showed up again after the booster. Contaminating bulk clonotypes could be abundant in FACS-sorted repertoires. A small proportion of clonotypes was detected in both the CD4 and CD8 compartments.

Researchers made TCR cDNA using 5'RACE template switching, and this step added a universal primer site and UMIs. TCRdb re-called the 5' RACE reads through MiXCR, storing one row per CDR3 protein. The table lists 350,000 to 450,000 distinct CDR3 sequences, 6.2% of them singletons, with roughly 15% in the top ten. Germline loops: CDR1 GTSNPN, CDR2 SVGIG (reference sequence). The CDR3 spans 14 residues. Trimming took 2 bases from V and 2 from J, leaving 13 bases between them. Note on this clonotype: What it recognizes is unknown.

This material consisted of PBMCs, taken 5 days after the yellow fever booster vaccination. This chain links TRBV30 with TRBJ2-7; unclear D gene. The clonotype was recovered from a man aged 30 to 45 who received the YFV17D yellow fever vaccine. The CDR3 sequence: CAWSPGGSAYEQYF. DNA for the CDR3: TGTGCCTGGAGTCCCGGCGGTAGTGCCTACGAGCAGTACTTC.